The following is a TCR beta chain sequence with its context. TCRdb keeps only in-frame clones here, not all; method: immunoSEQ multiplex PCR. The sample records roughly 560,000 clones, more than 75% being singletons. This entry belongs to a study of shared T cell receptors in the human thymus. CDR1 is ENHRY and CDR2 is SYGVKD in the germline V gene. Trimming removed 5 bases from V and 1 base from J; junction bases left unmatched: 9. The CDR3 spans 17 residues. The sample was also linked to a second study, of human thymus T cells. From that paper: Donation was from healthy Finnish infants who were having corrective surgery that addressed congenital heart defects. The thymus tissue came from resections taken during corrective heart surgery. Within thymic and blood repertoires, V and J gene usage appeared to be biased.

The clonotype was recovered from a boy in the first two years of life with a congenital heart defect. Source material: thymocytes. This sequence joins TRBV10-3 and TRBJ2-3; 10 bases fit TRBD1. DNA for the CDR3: TGTGCCATCAGTAGCTCCGGGGACAGGGGTCGCACAGATACGCAGTATTTT. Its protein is CAISSSGDRGRTDTQYF.